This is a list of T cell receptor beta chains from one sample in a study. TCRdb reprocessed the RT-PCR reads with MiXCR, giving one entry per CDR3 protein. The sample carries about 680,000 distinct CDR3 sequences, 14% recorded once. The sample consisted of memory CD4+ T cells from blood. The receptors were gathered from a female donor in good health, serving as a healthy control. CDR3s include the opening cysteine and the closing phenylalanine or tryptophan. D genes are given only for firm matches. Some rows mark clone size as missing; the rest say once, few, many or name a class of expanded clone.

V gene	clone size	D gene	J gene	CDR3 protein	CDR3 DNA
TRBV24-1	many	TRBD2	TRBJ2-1	CATSEASGAFIVGQFF	TGTGCCACCAGTGAGGCTAGCGGGGCCTTTATTGTGGGGCAGTTCTTC
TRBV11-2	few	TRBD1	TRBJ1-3	CASSPYPGTGSGNTIYF	TGTGCCAGCAGCCCCTACCCGGGGACAGGCTCTGGAAACACCATATATTTT
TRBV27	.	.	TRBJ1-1	CASSPQVGGYTEAFF	TGTGCCAGCAGCCCCCAGGTGGGTGGCTACACTGAAGCTTTCTTT
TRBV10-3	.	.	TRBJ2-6	CAISESLGNSGANVLTF	TGTGCCATCAGTGAGTCGCTGGGGAACTCTGGGGCCAACGTCCTGACTTTC
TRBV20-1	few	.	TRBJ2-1	CSARDQGAPTSYNEQFF	TGCAGTGCTAGAGATCAAGGGGCTCCCACCTCCTACAATGAGCAGTTCTTC
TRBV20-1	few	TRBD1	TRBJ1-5	CSAWGQTLGQPQHF	TGCAGTGCCTGGGGACAGACCTTAGGACAGCCCCAGCATTTT
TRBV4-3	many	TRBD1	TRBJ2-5	CASSPTGAETQYF	TGCGCCAGCAGCCCTACAGGGGCAGAGACCCAGTACTTC
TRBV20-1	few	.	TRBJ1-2	CSARDSAQGKGGYTF	TGCAGTGCTAGAGACTCGGCCCAGGGGAAGGGTGGCTACACCTTC
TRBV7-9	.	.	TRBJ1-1	CASSLEAKGAFF	TGTGCCAGCAGCTTAGAGGCTAAAGGAGCTTTCTTT
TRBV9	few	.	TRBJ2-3	CASSVEGLLTPNSDTQYF	TGTGCCAGCAGCGTAGAGGGGCTTCTTACGCCAAATTCAGATACGCAGTATTTT
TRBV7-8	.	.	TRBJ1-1	CASSWGELDTEAFF	TGTGCCAGCAGCTGGGGGGAGCTGGACACTGAAGCTTTCTTT
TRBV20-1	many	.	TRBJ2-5	CSASDPNGETQYF	TGCAGTGCTAGCGACCCAAACGGCGAGACCCAGTACTTC
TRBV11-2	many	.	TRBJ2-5	CASSTRRTIQETQYF	TGTGCCAGCAGCACGCGCCGCACTATCCAAGAGACCCAGTACTTC
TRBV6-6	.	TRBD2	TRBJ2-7	CASSYSVTSGGDEQYF	TGTGCCAGCAGTTACTCGGTAACTAGCGGTGGTGACGAGCAGTACTTC
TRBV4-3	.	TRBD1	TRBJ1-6	CASSQEGQGVTVGSSPLHF	TGCGCCAGCAGCCAAGAAGGACAGGGGGTTACGGTAGGCAGTTCACCCCTCCACTTT
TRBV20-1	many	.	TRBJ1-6	CSARTASSSYNSPLHF	TGCAGTGCTAGAACAGCGTCGAGCTCCTATAATTCACCCCTCCACTTT
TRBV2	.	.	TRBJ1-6	CASSEAPSPLHF	TGTGCCAGCAGTGAAGCTCCTTCACCCCTCCACTTT